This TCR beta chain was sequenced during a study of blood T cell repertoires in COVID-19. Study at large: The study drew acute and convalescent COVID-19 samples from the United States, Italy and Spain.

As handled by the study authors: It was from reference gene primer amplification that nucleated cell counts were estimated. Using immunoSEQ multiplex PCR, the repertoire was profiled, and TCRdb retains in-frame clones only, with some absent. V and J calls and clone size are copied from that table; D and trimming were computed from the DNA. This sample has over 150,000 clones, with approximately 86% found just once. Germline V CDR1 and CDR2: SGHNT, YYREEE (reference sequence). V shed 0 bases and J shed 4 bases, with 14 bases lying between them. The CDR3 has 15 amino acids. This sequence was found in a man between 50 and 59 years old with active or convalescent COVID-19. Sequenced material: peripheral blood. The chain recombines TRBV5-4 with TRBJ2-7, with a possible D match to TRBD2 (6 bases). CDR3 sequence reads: CASSLDGGFRYEQYF. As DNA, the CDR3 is TGTGCCAGCAGCTTGGATGGGGGGTTCAGGTACGAGCAGTACTTC. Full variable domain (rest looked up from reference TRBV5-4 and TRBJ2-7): ETGVTQSPTHLIKTRGQQVTLRCSSQSGHNTVSWYQQALGQGPQFIFQYYREEENGRGNFPPRFSGLQFPNYSSELNVNALELDDSALYLCASSLDGGFRYEQYFGPGTRLTVT.